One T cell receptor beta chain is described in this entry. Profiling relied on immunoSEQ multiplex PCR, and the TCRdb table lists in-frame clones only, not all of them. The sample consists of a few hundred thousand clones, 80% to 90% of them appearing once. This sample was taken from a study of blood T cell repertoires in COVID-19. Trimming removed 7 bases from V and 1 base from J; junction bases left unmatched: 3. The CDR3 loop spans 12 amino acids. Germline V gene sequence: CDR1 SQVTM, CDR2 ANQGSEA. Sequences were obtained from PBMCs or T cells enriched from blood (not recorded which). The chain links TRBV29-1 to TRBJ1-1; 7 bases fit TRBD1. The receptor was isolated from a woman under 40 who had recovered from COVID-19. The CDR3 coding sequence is TGCAGCGCCTACAGGGGGAACACTGAAGCTTTCTTT. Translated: CSAYRGNTEAFF.